This T cell receptor (beta chain) was captured by sequencing in a study of control samples from healthy donors and cancer patients. Germline CDR1 is SNHLY and CDR2 is FYNNEI. This CDR3 is built from 16 residues. V gave up 6 bases and J gave up 7 bases; unmatched junction bases: 9. Sequencing was performed with immunoSEQ multiplex PCR; in TCRdb, only in-frame clones are kept and a portion is missing. The sample lists tens of thousands of clones, approximately 84% seen once, with 38% in the top ten. What was sequenced was PBMCs. This TCR was sampled from a man in his sixties or seventies with lung cancer. The rearrangement joins TRBV2 to TRBJ2-2; 12 bases agree with TRBD1. This CDR3 is CASRAGTGGVNGELFF. Here the CDR3 DNA reads TGTGCCAGCAGAGCCGGGACAGGGGGCGTAAACGGGGAGCTGTTTTTT.